These 3 T cell receptor beta chains originate from one sample sequenced in a study of T cells in narcolepsy. Sequencing used immunoSEQ multiplex PCR; TCRdb keeps in-frame clones, though not all of them. This sample has more than 20,000 clones, with almost 85% found just once. Sequencing used memory (CD45RA-) CD4+ T cells from blood. These receptors were taken from a human donor in good health.

J is TRBJ2-7 and V is TRBV19; D is perhaps TRBD1 or TRBD2 (5 bases each). Germline V gene sequence: CDR1 LNHDA, CDR2 SQIVND (reference sequence). This CDR3 comprises 18 residues. Trimming pared 1 base from V and 2 bases from J, leaving 21 bases between. The CDR3 is CASSIGLPGPRTAYEQYF. The CDR3 DNA follows: TGTGCCAGTAGTATAGGGCTCCCGGGACCACGGACCGCCTACGAGCAGTACTTC. Full variable domain (outside the CDR3, taken from reference TRBV19 and TRBJ2-7): DGGITQSPKYLFRKEGQNVTLSCEQNLNHDAMYWYRQDPGQGLRLIYYSQIVNDFQKGDIAEGYSVSREKKESFPLTVTSAQKNPTAFYLCASSIGLPGPRTAYEQYFGPGTRLTVT.

The chain is built from TRBV5-1 and TRBJ2-7; the match to TRBD2 covers 15 bases. Germline lookup yields CDR1 SGHRS and CDR2 YFSETQ. This CDR3 is built from 17 residues. The junction had 11 bases not matched to a gene; V was cut back by 4 bases and J by 6 bases. CDR3 in DNA: TGCGCCAGCAGCCGGACTAGCGGGAGGGCTGTGGGGCGCGAGCAGTACTTC. As protein: CASSRTSGRAVGREQYF. The full variable domain, its missing parts supplied by reference TRBV5-1 and TRBJ2-7, is KAGVTQTPRYLIKTRGQQVTLSCSPISGHRSVSWYQQTPGQGLQFLFEYFSETQRNKGNFPGRFSGRQFSNSRSEMNVSTLELGDSALYLCASSRTSGRAVGREQYFGPGTRLTVT.

The V call is TRBV19, the J call TRBJ2-1, with D uncertain. CDR3 length: 15 residues. CDR1 is LNHDA and CDR2 is SQIVND in the germline V gene (reference sequence). V was trimmed by 7 bases and J by 0 bases, leaving 13 bases between them. CDR3 coding DNA: TGTGCCAGTACCCCGGATAGGTCCTCCTACAATGAGCAGTTCTTC. It translates to CASTPDRSSYNEQFF.